These T cell receptor beta chains were read from a single sample in a study of blood T cell repertoires in COVID-19. TCRdb's table, derived via immunoSEQ multiplex PCR, lists solely in-frame clones and lacks some. Of a few hundred thousand clones listed, around four fifths are singletons. The sequenced material came from peripheral blood. The receptors stem from a man aged 30-40 years with active or convalescent COVID-19. The CDR3 runs from the conserved cysteine through the conserved F or W. A D gene is named only where the DNA matches it firmly. Size is stated for part of the rows, as once, few or many counts, or as a class when the clone is expanded.

CATSVWAAVVYNEQFF TGTGCCACCAGTGTGTGGGCAGCGGTGGTTTACAATGAGCAGTTCTTC - TRBV24-1 - TRBJ2-1
CASSLATGEQFF TGTGCCAGCAGCTTAGCCACAGGGGAGCAGTTCTTC - TRBV13 - TRBJ2-1
CASSLVVYNEQFF TGTGCCAGCAGCTTAGTTGTATACAATGAGCAGTTCTTC - TRBV7-2 - TRBJ2-1
CASSFRQGGTDTQYF TGTGCCAGCAGCTTCCGACAGGGCGGTACGGATACGCAGTATTTT TRBD1 TRBV7-2 - TRBJ2-3
CATSDTSGRAVDEQFF TGTGCCACCAGTGATACTAGCGGGAGGGCCGTGGATGAGCAGTTCTTC TRBD2 TRBV24-1 - TRBJ2-1
CASSFTSAQPQHF TGTGCCAGCAGTTTCACTTCAGCGCAGCCCCAGCATTTT - TRBV7-2 - TRBJ1-5
CATSRGGRVETQYF TGTGCCACCAGTCGGGGGGGGAGGGTCGAAACGCAGTATTTT TRBD2 TRBV24-1 - TRBJ2-3
CASGRDRYSGNTIYF TGTGCCAGCGGCAGGGACAGGTACTCTGGAAACACCATATATTTT TRBD1 TRBV6-5 - TRBJ1-3
CVTGGLADYNEQFF TGTGTTACGGGGGGACTAGCGGATTACAATGAGCAGTTCTTC TRBD2 TRBV6-5 - TRBJ2-1
CASSTGQGYTGELFF TGCGCCAGCAGCACCGGACAGGGGTACACCGGGGAGCTGTTTTTT TRBD1 TRBV5-1 - TRBJ2-2
CASSVRAGGRDEQFF TGTGCCAGCAGCGTACGAGCGGGGGGCCGGGATGAGCAGTTCTTC TRBD2 TRBV9 - TRBJ2-1
CASSRRGRGYEQYF TGTGCCAGCAGCCGAAGGGGAAGGGGGTACGAGCAGTACTTC - TRBV7-9 - TRBJ2-7
CASSQGLAVYEQYF TGTGCCAGCAGCCAAGGCCTAGCGGTATACGAGCAGTACTTC TRBD2 TRBV3-1/TRBV3-2 - TRBJ2-7
CASSYSSLTGMNTEAFF TGTGCCAGCAGTTACTCTTCCCTGACAGGAATGAACACTGAAGCTTTCTTT - TRBV6-2/TRBV6-3 - TRBJ1-1
CASSIATGVDSPLHF TGTGCCAGTAGTATAGCCACAGGGGTGGACTCACCCCTCCACTTT TRBD1 TRBV19 - TRBJ1-6
CASSLAGTSLHEQFF TGTGCCAGCAGCTTGGCCGGGACTAGTCTCCATGAGCAGTTCTTC TRBD2 TRBV7-9 - TRBJ2-1
CATSGWTGKNTEAFF TGTGCCACCAGTGGATGGACAGGGAAAAACACTGAAGCTTTCTTT TRBD1 TRBV24-1 - TRBJ1-1
CASSLERPANSPLHF TGTGCCAGCAGCTTAGAGCGTCCGGCAAATTCACCCCTCCACTTT - TRBV7-6 - TRBJ1-6
CASSQSTSGPTYNEQFF TGTGCCAGCAGCCAATCGACTAGCGGGCCAACCTACAATGAGCAGTTCTTC TRBD2 TRBV4-2 - TRBJ2-1
CASTPEGNQPQHF TGTGCCAGTACCCCAGAGGGCAATCAGCCCCAGCATTTT - TRBV19 - TRBJ1-5
CASRGQGLDEQYF TGTGCCAGCAGAGGACAGGGGCTCGACGAGCAGTACTTC TRBD1 TRBV9 - TRBJ2-7
CASSPSGGYNEQFF TGTGCCAGCAGCCCCAGCGGGGGTTACAATGAGCAGTTCTTC TRBD2 TRBV9 - TRBJ2-1
CSVEYRSRTPSGANVLTF TGCAGCGTTGAATACCGCTCCAGGACTCCCTCTGGGGCCAACGTCCTGACTTTC - TRBV29-1 - TRBJ2-6
CASSLRTGGIYEQYF TGTGCCAGCAGTTTACGGACAGGGGGCATCTACGAGCAGTACTTC TRBD1 TRBV28 - TRBJ2-7
CASSESVRSYEQYF TGCGCCAGCAGTGAGTCGGTCAGATCCTACGAGCAGTACTTC - TRBV10-2 few TRBJ2-7
CASSLTSGAGTGELFF TGTGCCAGCAGCTTGACTAGCGGGGCCGGCACCGGGGAGCTGTTTTTT TRBD2 TRBV7-2 - TRBJ2-2
CASSVEGLVGEQYF TGTGCCAGCAGCGTAGAGGGACTAGTCGGCGAGCAGTACTTC TRBD2 TRBV9 - TRBJ2-7
CASSSLGTGGSPSSGNTIYF TGTGCCAGCTCATCACTTGGGACAGGGGGATCGCCGAGCTCTGGAAACACCATATATTTT TRBD1 TRBV18 - TRBJ1-3
CASTTGEKQPQHF TGTGCCAGCACGACAGGGGAAAAGCAGCCCCAGCATTTT TRBD1 TRBV28 - TRBJ1-5
CATSVVFYYANYGYTF TGTGCCACCAGTGTGGTGTTCTACTACGCTAACTATGGCTACACCTTC - TRBV24-1 - TRBJ1-2
CASSSQGFGNQPQHF TGTGCCAGCAGCTCCCAGGGGTTTGGCAATCAGCCCCAGCATTTT - TRBV7-2 - TRBJ1-5
CASSPGTSGGEETQYF TGTGCCAGCAGCCCCGGGACTAGCGGAGGGGAAGAGACCCAGTACTTC TRBD2 TRBV11-3 - TRBJ2-5
CASTISIGAGPGFGYTF TGTGCCAGTACCATAAGTATAGGGGCAGGTCCTGGATTTGGCTACACCTTC - TRBV19 once TRBJ1-2
CASTRGRGRNTGELFF TGTGCCAGCACCCGGGGCAGGGGGCGGAACACCGGGGAGCTGTTTTTT TRBD1 TRBV2 - TRBJ2-2
CASSLGQGVDTQYF TGCGCCAGCAGCCTCGGACAGGGAGTAGATACGCAGTATTTT TRBD1 TRBV5-1 - TRBJ2-3
CASSQRQDPLYGYTF TGTGCCAGCAGCCAGAGACAGGACCCTCTCTATGGCTACACCTTC - TRBV14 - TRBJ1-2
CASTSGGAYTEAFF TGTGCCAGCACCTCAGGGGGCGCGTACACTGAAGCTTTCTTT TRBD1 TRBV28 - TRBJ1-1
CASSEVNEQYF TGTGCCAGCAGTGAAGTCAACGAGCAGTACTTC - TRBV2 - TRBJ2-7
CASSLRSLMNTEAFF TGTGCCAGCAGCTTGCGGTCCCTCATGAACACTGAAGCTTTCTTT - TRBV11-2 few TRBJ1-1
CASTLVVGTEAFF TGTGCCAGCACTTTGGTGGTCGGCACTGAAGCTTTCTTT - TRBV27 - TRBJ1-1
CATSRDNLAGGQSYNEQFF TGTGCCACCAGCAGAGATAACCTAGCGGGGGGGCAATCCTACAATGAGCAGTTCTTC TRBD2 TRBV15 - TRBJ2-1
CASSSRESINSPLHF TGTGCCAGCAGTAGCAGGGAATCGATCAATTCACCCCTCCACTTT - TRBV27 - TRBJ1-6
CASSPSVSGELFF TGTGCCAGCAGCCCCTCGGTGTCTGGGGAGCTGTTTTTT - TRBV7-9 - TRBJ2-2
CASSPTGGAVREQYF TGTGCCAGCAGCCCGACGGGGGGTGCGGTCCGCGAGCAGTACTTC TRBD2 TRBV3-1/TRBV3-2 - TRBJ2-7
CAIALLVGPYEQYF TGCGCCATCGCCTTACTAGTTGGTCCCTACGAGCAGTACTTC - TRBV10-3 - TRBJ2-7
CASSPGGLGNTIYF TGTGCCAGCAGCCCGGGGGGGTTGGGAAACACCATATATTTT - TRBV27 - TRBJ1-3
CASSLGQNQPQHF TGCGCCAGCAGCTTGGGACAGAATCAGCCCCAGCATTTT - TRBV5-1 - TRBJ1-5
CASSYSSSNRGFTEAFF TGTGCCAGCAGTTACTCAAGTTCTAACAGGGGATTCACTGAAGCTTTCTTT TRBD1 TRBV6-2/TRBV6-3 - TRBJ1-1
CASSLGQGGTYEQYF TGTGCCAGCAGCTTGGGCCAGGGAGGAACCTACGAGCAGTACTTC - TRBV7-2 few TRBJ2-7
CASQRSGQGASSPLHF TGTGCCAGCCAAAGGTCCGGACAGGGGGCTAGTTCACCCCTCCACTTT TRBD1 TRBV28 - TRBJ1-6
CASSEIRTGGRGTEAFF TGTGCCAGCAGTGAGATTAGGACAGGGGGACGGGGGACTGAAGCTTTCTTT TRBD1 TRBV2 - TRBJ1-1
CASSLDFYEQFF TGTGCCAGCAGCTTAGATTTCTATGAGCAGTTCTTC - TRBV7-2 - TRBJ2-1
CASSLGQTPRFYNSPLHF TGTGCTAGCAGCTTGGGTCAGACCCCCAGGTTCTATAATTCACCCCTCCACTTT - TRBV7-7 once TRBJ1-6
CASSQVPIGANVLTF TGTGCCAGCAGCCAAGTCCCTATCGGGGCCAACGTCCTGACTTTC - TRBV4-2 - TRBJ2-6
CASSQRQGHEQYF TGCGCCAGCAGTCAAAGACAGGGGCACGAGCAGTACTTC TRBD1 TRBV5-1 - TRBJ2-7
CASSLLEDNEQFF TGTGCCAGCAGCTTACTCGAGGACAATGAGCAGTTCTTC - TRBV13 - TRBJ2-1
CASRRQVYTEAFF TGTGCCAGCAGGCGACAGGTTTACACTGAAGCTTTCTTT - TRBV12-3/TRBV12-4 - TRBJ1-1
CASSEGGTEAFF TGTGCCAGCAGCGAGGGGGGGACTGAAGCTTTCTTT - TRBV9 - TRBJ1-1
CSVGGDSSNSPLHF TGCAGCGTTGGGGGGGACAGCAGTAATTCACCCCTCCACTTT TRBD1 TRBV29-1 few TRBJ1-6
CASPAGGGHAYEQYF TGTGCCAGCCCCGCGGGGGGTGGGCACGCGTACGAGCAGTACTTC TRBD2 TRBV6-4 - TRBJ2-7